One sample yielded the 12 T cell receptor beta chains listed below, sequenced in a study of blood T cell repertoires in COVID-19. Using immunoSEQ multiplex PCR, the repertoire was profiled, and TCRdb retains in-frame clones only, with some absent. Of fewer than 70,000 clones detected, 85% to 90% appear once; the ten largest clones hold 2.5% to 3%. Sequenced input: peripheral blood. The receptors here all came from a man older than 75 with acute or convalescent COVID-19.

This clone is a singleton in its sample. V is TRBV7-6 and J is TRBJ1-5; 9 bases match TRBD1. Germline V gene data show CDR1 as SGHVS and CDR2 as FNYEAQ. The CDR3 sequence is 16 residues long. Germline trimming cut 0 bases from V and 1 base from J; bases unmatched to any gene: 1. The CDR3 reads CASSLAGTGSNQPQHF. Here the CDR3 DNA reads TGTGCCAGCAGCTTAGCGGGGACAGGGAGCAATCAGCCCCAGCATTTT.

The rearrangement uses TRBV18 and TRBJ1-2; 7 nucleotides agree with TRBD1. The germline gives CDR1 KGHSH, CDR2 LQKENI. This CDR3 has 12 residues. The ends lost 6 bases at V and 7 bases at J; junction bases unmatched: 5. In DNA, the CDR3 is TGTGCCAGCTCTGAACAGGGGTCTGGCTACACCTTC. This codes for CASSEQGSGYTF.

This chain links TRBV5-1 with TRBJ2-3; a weak D match, TRBD1 (6 bases). V lost 1 base, J lost 1 base, and 13 bases lay in between. Germline CDR1 SGHRS, CDR2 YFSETQ. The CDR3 extends over 16 amino acids. CDR3 DNA sequence: TGCGCCAGCAGCTTGAGGGGGAGTGGGGGCACAGATACGCAGTATTTT. Translating it yields CASSLRGSGGTDTQYF. The full variable domain, rest sourced from reference TRBV5-1 and TRBJ2-3, is KAGVTQTPRYLIKTRGQQVTLSCSPISGHRSVSWYQQTPGQGLQFLFEYFSETQRNKGNFPGRFSGRQFSNSRSEMNVSTLELGDSALYLCASSLRGSGGTDTQYFGPGTRLTVL.

CDR3 residues: CASRPTGGLYGYTF. CDR3 nucleotide sequence: TGTGCCAGCAGACCGACAGGGGGCCTTTATGGCTACACCTTC. V usage is TRBV27 and J usage is TRBJ1-2; 10 positions match TRBD1. J lost 5 bases, V lost 6 bases, and 6 bases had no gene match. Germline CDR1 is MNHEY and CDR2 is SMNVEV (reference sequence). This CDR3 comprises 14 residues.

The V and J genes are TRBV3-1 (or the pseudogene TRBV3-2) and TRBJ2-3; no clear D. V lost 3 bases and J 6 bases, leaving 4 bases between the germline ends. This CDR3 is built from 11 residues. Per the germline V gene, CDR1 is LGHDT and CDR2 is YNNKEL (reference sequence). CDR3 amino acids: CASSHADTQYF. CDR3 coding DNA: TGTGCCAGCAGCCATGCGGATACGCAGTATTTT.

The gene calls are TRBV5-1 and TRBJ2-2; TRBD2 matches 10 bases. The CDR3 sequence is 16 residues long. Trimming at V came to 0 bases and at J to 1 base, leaving 0 bases not matched to a gene. Germline V CDR1 and CDR2: SGHRS, YFSETQ. The CDR3 DNA is TGCGCCAGCAGCTTGGCTAGCGGGGGGAACACCGGGGAGCTGTTTTTT. Translated: CASSLASGGNTGELFF.

The CDR3 DNA reads TGTGCCAGCAGCCCGACAGGTTTTGAAGCTTTCTTT. Its protein is CASSPTGFEAFF. The rearrangement links TRBV27 to TRBJ1-1, with D possibly TRBD1 on 6 matching bases. CDR3 length: 12 amino acids. Trimming stripped 6 bases from V and 7 bases from J, with 12 bases between. The germline V gene has CDR1 MNHEY and CDR2 SMNVEV (reference sequence).

The chain has TRBV6-6 and TRBJ1-1, with D perhaps TRBD1 (5 bases). The CDR3 is 14 residues long. Germline V gives CDR1 MNHNY, CDR2 SVGAGI (reference sequence). The V gene lost 2 bases and the J gene lost 4 bases, with 11 bases spanning the gap. The CDR3 coding sequence is TGTGCCAGCAGTTACACCGTGGACACCACTGAAGCTTTCTTT. Protein: CASSYTVDTTEAFF.

This CDR3 is CASRYTPGHYTYKDNSPLHF. DNA of the CDR3: TGTGCAAGTCGCTACACCCCGGGACACTATACGTATAAAGATAATTCACCCCTCCACTTT. This chain uses TRBV12-2 with TRBJ1-6; the DNA was not used to check the table's D call, TRBD1. TRBV12-2 is a known pseudogene. This CDR3 is built from 20 residues.

This clone was recorded only once. The V gene is TRBV4-2, the J gene TRBJ2-3; the match to TRBD2 covers 14 bases. Germline lookup yields CDR1 LGHNA and CDR2 YNFKEQ. The CDR3 is 20 residues long. V shed 5 bases, J shed 6 bases, and the junction held 19 bases outside the gene matches. CDR3 bases: TGTGCCAGCAGCTCCCAGACGTACTCCGGGACTAGCGGGAGAACTGATACGCAGTATTTT. Translating it yields CASSSQTYSGTSGRTDTQYF.

The chain carries TRBV19 and TRBJ2-2, with TRBD2 identical over 9 bases. CDR1 is LNHDA, CDR2 SQIVND, per germline (reference sequence). The CDR3 consists of 17 residues. The trim removed 5 bases at V and 5 bases at J, leaving 12 bases unmatched. The CDR3 DNA reads as TGTGCCAGTAGTTTAAGACTAGCGGCACTGACTACCGGGGAGCTGTTTTTT. Its protein product is CASSLRLAALTTGELFF.

This clone was picked up a small number of times. The chain carries TRBV24-1 and TRBJ2-5; 9 nucleotides agree with TRBD2. V lost 3 bases and J lost 0; bases outside the gene matches: 1. The CDR3 covers 15 residues. Per germline, CDR1 KGHDR and CDR2 SFDVKD. The CDR3 region has the DNA TGTGCCACCAGTGATAGCGGGAGGTACCAAGAGACCCAGTACTTC. It specifies CATSDSGRYQETQYF.